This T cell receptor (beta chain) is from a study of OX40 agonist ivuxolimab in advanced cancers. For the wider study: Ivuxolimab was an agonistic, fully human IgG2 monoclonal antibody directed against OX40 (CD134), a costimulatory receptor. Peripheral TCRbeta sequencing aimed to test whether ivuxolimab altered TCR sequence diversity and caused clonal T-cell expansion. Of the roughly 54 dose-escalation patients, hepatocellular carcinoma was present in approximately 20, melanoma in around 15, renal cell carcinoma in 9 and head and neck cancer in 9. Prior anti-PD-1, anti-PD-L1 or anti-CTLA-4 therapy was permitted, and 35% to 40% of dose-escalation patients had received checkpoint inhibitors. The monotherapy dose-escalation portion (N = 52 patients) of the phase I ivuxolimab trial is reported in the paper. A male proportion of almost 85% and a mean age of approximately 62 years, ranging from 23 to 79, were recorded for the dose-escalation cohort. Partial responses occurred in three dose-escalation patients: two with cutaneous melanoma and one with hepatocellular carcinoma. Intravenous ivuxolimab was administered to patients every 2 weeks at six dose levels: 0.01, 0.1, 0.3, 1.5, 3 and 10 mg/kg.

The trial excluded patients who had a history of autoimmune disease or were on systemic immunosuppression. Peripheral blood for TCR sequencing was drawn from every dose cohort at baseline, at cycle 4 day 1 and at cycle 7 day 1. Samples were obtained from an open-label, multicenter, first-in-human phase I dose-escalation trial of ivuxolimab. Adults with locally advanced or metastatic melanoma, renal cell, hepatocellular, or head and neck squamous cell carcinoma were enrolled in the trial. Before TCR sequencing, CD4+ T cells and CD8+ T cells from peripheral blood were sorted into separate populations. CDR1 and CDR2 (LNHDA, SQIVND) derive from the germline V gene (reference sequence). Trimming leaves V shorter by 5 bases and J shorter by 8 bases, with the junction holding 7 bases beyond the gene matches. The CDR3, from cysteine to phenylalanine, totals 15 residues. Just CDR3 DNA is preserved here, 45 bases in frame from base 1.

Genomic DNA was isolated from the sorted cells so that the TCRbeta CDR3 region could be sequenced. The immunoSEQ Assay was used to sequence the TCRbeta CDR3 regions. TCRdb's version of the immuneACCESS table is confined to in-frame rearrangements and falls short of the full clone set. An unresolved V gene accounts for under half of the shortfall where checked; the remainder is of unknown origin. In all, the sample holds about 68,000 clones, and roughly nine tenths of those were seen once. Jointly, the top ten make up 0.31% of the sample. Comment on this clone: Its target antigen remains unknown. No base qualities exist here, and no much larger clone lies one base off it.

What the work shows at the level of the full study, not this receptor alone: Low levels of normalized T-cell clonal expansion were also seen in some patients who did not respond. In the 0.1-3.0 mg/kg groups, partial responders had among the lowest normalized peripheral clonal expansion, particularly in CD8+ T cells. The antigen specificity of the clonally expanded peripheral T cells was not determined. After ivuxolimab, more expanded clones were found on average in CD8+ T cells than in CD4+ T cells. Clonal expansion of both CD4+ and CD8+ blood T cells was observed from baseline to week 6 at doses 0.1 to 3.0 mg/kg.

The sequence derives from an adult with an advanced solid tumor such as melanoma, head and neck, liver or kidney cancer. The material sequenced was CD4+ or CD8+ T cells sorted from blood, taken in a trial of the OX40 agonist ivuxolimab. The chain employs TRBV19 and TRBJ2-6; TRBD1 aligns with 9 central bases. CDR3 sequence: CASSLGTGRSNVLTF. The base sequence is TGTGCCAGTAGTCTCGGGACAGGGAGGTCCAACGTCCTGACTTTC.